This TCR beta chain emerged from a study of control samples from healthy donors and cancer patients (TCRdb year 2020). Receptors were amplified or captured by the immunoSEQ multiplex PCR assay. Not all clones reach the TCRdb copy of this immuneACCESS table, which keeps in-frame sequences only. Checked studies attribute under half of the gap to unresolved V genes and leave the rest unexplained. The sample yields around 120,000 clones; approximately 94% were counted once. The ten largest clones represent 3.6% of the sample. The CDR3, from cysteine to phenylalanine, totals 13 residues. The sequence is cut down to CDR3 DNA, 39 bases in frame from base 1. V is pared back by 2 bases and J by 1 base, with 6 bases lying between the germline termini. CDR1 and CDR2, per the germline V gene, are SGHDT and YYEEEE. Concerning this clone itself: Its target antigen remains unknown. Base qualities were left out, and no much larger clone turns up one base away.

The rearranged segments are TRBV5-6 and TRBJ1-1, with an unclear D gene assignment. This receptor was identified in a man aged 25-45 years in good health. Material: blood. CDR3 sequence: CASSFSSNTEAFF. The nucleotide sequence is given as TGTGCCAGCAGCTTTAGTTCGAACACTGAAGCTTTCTTT. The CDR3, completed at both ends by the reference TRBV5-6 and TRBJ1-1 genes, gives the full variable domain DAGVTQSPTHLIKTRGQQVTLRCSPKSGHDTVSWYQQALGQGPQFIFQYYEEEERQRGNFPDRFSGHQFPNYSSELNVNALLLGDSALYLCASSFSSNTEAFFGQGTRLTVV.